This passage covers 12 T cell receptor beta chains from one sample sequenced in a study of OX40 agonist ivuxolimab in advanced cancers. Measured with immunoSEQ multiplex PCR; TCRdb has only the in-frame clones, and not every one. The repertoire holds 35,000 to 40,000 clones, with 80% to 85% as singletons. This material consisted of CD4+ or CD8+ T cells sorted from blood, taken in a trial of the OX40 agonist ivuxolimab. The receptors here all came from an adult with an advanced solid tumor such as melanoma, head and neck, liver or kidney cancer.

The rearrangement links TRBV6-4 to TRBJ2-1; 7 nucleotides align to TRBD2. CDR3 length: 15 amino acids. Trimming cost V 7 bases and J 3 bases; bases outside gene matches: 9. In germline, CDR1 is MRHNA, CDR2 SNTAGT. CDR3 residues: CASTQEASGYNEQFF. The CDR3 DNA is TGTGCCAGCACCCAAGAGGCTAGCGGCTACAATGAGCAGTTCTTC.

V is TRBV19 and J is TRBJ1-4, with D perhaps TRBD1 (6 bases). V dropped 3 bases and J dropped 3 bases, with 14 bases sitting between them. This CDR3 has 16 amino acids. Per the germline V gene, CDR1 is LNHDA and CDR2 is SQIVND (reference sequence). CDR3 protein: CASSILTGASNEKLFF. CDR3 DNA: TGTGCCAGTAGTATCCTCACGGGGGCGTCTAATGAAAAACTGTTTTTT.

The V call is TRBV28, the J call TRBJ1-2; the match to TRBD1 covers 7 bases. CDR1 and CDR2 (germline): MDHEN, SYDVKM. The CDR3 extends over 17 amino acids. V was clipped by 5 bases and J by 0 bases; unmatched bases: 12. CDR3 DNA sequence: TGTGCCAGCAGTATAACGGGAGGGGGCGAATCTAACTATGGCTACACCTTC. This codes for CASSITGGGESNYGYTF.

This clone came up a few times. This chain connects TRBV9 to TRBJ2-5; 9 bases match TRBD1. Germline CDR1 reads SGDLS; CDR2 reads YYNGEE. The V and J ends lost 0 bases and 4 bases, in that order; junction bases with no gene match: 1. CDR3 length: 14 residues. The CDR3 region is CASSVEGQGETQYF. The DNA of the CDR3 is TGTGCCAGCAGCGTAGAGGGACAGGGAGAGACCCAGTACTTC.

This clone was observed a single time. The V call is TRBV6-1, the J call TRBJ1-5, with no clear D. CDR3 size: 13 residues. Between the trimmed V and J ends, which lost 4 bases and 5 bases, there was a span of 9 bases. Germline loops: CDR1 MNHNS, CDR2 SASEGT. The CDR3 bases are TGTGCCAGCAGTGCATCAGGTTATCAGCCCCAGCATTTT. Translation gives CASSASGYQPQHF.

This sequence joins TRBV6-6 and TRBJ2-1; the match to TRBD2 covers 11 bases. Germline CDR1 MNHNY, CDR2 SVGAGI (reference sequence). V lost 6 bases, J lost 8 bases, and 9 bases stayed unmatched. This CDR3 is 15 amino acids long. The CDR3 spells CASRPLAGGLDEQFF. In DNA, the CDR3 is TGTGCCAGCAGACCCCTAGCGGGGGGCCTCGATGAGCAGTTCTTC.

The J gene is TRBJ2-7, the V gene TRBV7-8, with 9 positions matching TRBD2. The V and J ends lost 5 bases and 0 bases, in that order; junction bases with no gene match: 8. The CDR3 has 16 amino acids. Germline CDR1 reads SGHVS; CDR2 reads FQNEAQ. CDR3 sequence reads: CASSPRPSGVSYEQYF. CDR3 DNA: TGTGCCAGCAGCCCCCGGCCTAGCGGGGTCTCCTACGAGCAGTACTTC.

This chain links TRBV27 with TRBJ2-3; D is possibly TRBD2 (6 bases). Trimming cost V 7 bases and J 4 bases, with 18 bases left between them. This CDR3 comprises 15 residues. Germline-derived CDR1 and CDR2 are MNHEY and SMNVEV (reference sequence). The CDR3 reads CASTMNRREADTQYF. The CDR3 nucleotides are TGTGCCAGCACCATGAACAGGAGGGAGGCAGATACGCAGTATTTT.

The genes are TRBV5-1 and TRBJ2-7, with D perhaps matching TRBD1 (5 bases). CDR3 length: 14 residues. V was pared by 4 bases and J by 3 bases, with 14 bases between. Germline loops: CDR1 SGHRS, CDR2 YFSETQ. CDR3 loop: CASSRATANYEQYF. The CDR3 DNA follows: TGCGCCAGCAGCCGTGCGACAGCCAACTACGAGCAGTACTTC.

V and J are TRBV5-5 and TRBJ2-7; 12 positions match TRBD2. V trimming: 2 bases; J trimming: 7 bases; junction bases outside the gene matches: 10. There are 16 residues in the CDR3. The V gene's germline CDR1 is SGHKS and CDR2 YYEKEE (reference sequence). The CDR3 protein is CASSLRTSGIVGEQYF. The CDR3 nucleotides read TGTGCCAGCAGCTTACGGACTAGCGGGATCGTGGGGGAGCAGTACTTC.

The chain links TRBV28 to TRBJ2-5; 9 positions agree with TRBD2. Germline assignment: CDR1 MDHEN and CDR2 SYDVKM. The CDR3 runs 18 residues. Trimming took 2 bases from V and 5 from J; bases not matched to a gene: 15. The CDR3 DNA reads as TGTGCCAGCAGTTTAATCTTTGGCTGGCTAGCGGGGTTGGAGACCCAGTACTTC. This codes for CASSLIFGWLAGLETQYF.

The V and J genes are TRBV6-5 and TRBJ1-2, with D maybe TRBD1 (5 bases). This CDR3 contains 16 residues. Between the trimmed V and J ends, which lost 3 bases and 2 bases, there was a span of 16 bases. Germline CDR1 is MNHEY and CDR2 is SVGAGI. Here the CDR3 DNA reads TGTGCCAGCAGTTATGGGTCCCAGGGAAGGAACTATGGCTACACCTTC. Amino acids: CASSYGSQGRNYGYTF.